This T cell receptor beta chain was found in a study of T cell responses to AZD1222 COVID-19 vaccine. The CDR3 length is 13 residues. From germline, CDR1 is MNHEY and CDR2 SVGAGI. Trimming removed 6 bases from V and 7 bases from J, with 15 bases in between. The data were produced by immunoSEQ multiplex PCR, yet TCRdb's version contains in-frame clones alone and is incomplete. The sample carries approximately 130,000 clones, about 92% recorded once. The source of this sequence is an adult in good health. The sequencing used peripheral blood, collected on day 0 of AZD1222 vaccination. The chain links TRBV6-5 to TRBJ1-2; a possible D gene is TRBD1 (6 bases). CDR3 sequence: CASRDTGSAGYTF. CDR3 coding DNA: TGTGCCAGCAGGGATACAGGGTCGGCTGGCTACACCTTC.